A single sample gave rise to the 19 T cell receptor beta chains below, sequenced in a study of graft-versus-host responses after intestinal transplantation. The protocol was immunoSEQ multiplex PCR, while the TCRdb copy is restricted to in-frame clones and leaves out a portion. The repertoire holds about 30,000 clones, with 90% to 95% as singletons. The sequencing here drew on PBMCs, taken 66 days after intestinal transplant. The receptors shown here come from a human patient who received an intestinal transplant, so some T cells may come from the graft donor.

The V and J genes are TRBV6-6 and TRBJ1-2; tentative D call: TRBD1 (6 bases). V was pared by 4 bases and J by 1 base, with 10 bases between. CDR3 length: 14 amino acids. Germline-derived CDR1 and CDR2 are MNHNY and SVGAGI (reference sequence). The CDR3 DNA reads TGTGCCAGCAGTTCCGGACAGCTTAACTATGGCTACACCTTC. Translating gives CASSSGQLNYGYTF.

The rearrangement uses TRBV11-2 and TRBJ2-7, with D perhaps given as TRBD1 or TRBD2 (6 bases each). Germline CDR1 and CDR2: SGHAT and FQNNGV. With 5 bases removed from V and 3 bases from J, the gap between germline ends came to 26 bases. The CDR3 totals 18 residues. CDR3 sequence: CASSPPFEGGDFRYEQYF. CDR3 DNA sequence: TGTGCCAGCAGCCCACCCTTTGAGGGGGGCGACTTTCGCTACGAGCAGTACTTC.

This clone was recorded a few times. The CDR3 DNA reads TGTGCCAGCAGCTTCGGACCTCGATGGCCCCAGCATTTT. Its translation: CASSFGPRWPQHF. This chain links TRBV5-4 with TRBJ1-5; D is unresolved. This CDR3 spans 13 amino acids. Deletions cut 2 bases from V and 9 bases from J, with 12 bases between. Germline V CDR1 and CDR2: SGHNT, YYREEE (reference sequence).

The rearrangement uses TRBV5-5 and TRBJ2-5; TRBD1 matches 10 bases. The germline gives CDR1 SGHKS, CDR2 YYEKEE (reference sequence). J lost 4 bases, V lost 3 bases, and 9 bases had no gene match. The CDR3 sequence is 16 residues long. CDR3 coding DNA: TGTGCCAGCAGCTCACAACCGACAGGGGGCATAGAGACCCAGTACTTC. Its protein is CASSSQPTGGIETQYF. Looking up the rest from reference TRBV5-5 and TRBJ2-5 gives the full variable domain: DAGVTQSPTHLIKTRGQQVTLRCSPISGHKSVSWYQQVLGQGPQFIFQYYEKEERGRGNFPDRFSARQFPNYSSELNVNALLLGDSALYLCASSSQPTGGIETQYFGPGTRLLVL.

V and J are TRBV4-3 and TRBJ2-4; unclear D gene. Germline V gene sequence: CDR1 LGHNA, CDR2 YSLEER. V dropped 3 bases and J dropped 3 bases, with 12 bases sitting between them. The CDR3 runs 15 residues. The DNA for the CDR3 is TGCGCCAGCAGCCAGGATCGAGTTGTCAAAAACATTCAGTACTTC. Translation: CASSQDRVVKNIQYF.

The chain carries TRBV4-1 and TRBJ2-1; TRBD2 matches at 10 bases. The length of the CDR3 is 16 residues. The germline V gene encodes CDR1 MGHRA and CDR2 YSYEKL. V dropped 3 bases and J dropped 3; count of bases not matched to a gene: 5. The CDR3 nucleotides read TGCGCCAGCAGCCACGGCCTAGCGGGAGTCTACAATGAGCAGTTCTTC. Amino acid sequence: CASSHGLAGVYNEQFF.

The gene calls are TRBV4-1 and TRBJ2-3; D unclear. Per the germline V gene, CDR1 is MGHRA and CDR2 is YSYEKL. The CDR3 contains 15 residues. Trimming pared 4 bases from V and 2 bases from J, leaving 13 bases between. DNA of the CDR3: TGCGCCAGCAGCCGGACCCCACCCCCCACAGATACGCAGTATTTT. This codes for CASSRTPPPTDTQYF.

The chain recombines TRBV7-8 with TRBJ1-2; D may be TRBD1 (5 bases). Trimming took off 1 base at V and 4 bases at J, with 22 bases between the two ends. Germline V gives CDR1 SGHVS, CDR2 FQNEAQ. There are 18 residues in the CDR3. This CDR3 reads CASSLGRVWGSAGYGYTF. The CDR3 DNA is TGTGCCAGCAGCTTAGGCAGGGTTTGGGGTTCGGCGGGCTATGGCTACACCTTC.

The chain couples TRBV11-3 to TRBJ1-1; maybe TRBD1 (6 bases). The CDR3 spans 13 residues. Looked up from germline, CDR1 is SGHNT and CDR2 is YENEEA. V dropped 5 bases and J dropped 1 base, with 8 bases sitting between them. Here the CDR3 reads CASSPTGNTEAFF. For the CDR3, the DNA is TGTGCCAGCAGCCCGACAGGGAACACTGAAGCTTTCTTT. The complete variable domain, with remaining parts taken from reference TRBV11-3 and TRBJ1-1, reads EAGVVQSPRYKIIEKKQPVAFWCNPISGHNTLYWYLQNLGQGPELLIRYENEEAVDDSQLPKDRFSAERLKGVDSTLKIQPAELGDSAVYLCASSPTGNTEAFFGQGTRLTVV.

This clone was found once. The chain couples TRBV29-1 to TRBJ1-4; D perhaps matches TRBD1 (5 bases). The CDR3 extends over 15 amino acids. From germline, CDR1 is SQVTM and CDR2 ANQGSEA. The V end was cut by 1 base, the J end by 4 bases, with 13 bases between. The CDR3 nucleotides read TGCAGCGTTGAAGCCGTCTTCGGGGGTAATGAAAAACTGTTTTTT. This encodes CSVEAVFGGNEKLFF.

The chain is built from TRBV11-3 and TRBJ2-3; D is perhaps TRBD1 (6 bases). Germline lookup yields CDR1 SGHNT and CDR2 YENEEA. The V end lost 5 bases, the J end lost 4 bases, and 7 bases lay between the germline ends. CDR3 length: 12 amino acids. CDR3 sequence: CASSQGSDTQYF. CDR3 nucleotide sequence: TGTGCCAGCAGCCAGGGGTCAGATACGCAGTATTTT.

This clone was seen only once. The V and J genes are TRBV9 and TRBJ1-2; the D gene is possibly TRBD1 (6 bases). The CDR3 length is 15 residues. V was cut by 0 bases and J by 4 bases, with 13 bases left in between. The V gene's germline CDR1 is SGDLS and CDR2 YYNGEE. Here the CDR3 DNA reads TGTGCCAGCAGCGTAGGTCTACGAGGGGGCTATGGCTACACCTTC. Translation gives CASSVGLRGGYGYTF.

As DNA, the CDR3 is TGTGCCACCAGCAGAGATGCTACGACAGGACTTAACTATGGCTACACCTTC. It specifies CATSRDATTGLNYGYTF. The chain recombines TRBV15 with TRBJ1-2; D perhaps matches TRBD1 (6 bases). CDR1 LNHNV and CDR2 YYDKDF come from the germline V gene (reference sequence). Deletions cut 0 bases from V and 1 base from J, with 15 bases between. This CDR3 comprises 17 residues.

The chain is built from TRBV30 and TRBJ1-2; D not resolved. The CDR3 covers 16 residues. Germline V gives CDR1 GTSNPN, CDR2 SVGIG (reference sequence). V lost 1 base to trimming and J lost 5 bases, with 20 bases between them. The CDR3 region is CAWSGPRQVGWYGYTF. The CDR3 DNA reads TGTGCCTGGAGTGGCCCTCGGCAGGTCGGCTGGTATGGCTACACCTTC.

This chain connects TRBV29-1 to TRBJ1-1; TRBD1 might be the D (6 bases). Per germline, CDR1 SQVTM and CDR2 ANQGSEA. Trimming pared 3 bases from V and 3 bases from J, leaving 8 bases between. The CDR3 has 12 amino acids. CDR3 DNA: TGCAGCGTTGAGGGGGGGCACACTGAAGCTTTCTTT. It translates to CSVEGGHTEAFF. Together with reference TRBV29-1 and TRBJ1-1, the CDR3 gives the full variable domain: SAVISQKPSRDICQRGTSLTIQCQVDSQVTMMFWYRQQPGQSLTLIATANQGSEATYESGFVIDKFPISRPNLTFSTLTVSNMSPEDSSIYLCSVEGGHTEAFFGQGTRLTVV.

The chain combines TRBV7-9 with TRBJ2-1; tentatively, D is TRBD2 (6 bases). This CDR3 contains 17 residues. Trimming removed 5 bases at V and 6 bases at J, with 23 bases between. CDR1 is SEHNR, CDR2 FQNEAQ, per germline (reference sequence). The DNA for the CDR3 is TGTGCCAGCAGCCCTCGGAGGCTTAGCGGTATAATCAATGAGCAGTTCTTC. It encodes CASSPRRLSGIINEQFF. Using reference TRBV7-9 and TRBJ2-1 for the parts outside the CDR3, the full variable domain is DTGVSQNPRHKITKRGQNVTFRCDPISEHNRLYWYRQTLGQGPEFLTYFQNEAQLEKSRLLSDRFSAERPKGSFSTLEIQRTEQGDSAMYLCASSPRRLSGIINEQFFGPGTRLTVL.

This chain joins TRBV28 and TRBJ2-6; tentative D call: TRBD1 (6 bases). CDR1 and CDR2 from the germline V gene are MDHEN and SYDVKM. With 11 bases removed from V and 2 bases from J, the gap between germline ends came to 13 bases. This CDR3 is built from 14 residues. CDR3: CASISGAGANVLTF. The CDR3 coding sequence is TGTGCCTCCATTTCAGGGGCTGGGGCCAACGTCCTGACTTTC.

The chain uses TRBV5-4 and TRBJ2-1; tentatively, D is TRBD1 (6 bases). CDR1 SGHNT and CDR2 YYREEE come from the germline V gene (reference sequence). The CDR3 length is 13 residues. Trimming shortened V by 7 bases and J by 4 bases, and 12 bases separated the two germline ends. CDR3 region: CASFGQGYNEQFF. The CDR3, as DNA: TGTGCCAGCTTTGGCCAGGGGTACAATGAGCAGTTCTTC.

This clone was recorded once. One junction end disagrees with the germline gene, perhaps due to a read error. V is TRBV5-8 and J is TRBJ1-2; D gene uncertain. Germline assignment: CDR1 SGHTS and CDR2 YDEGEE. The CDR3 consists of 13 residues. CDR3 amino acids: CASSLDGNYGYTF. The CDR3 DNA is TGTGCCAGCAGTTTGGACGGGAACTATGGCTACACCTTC.